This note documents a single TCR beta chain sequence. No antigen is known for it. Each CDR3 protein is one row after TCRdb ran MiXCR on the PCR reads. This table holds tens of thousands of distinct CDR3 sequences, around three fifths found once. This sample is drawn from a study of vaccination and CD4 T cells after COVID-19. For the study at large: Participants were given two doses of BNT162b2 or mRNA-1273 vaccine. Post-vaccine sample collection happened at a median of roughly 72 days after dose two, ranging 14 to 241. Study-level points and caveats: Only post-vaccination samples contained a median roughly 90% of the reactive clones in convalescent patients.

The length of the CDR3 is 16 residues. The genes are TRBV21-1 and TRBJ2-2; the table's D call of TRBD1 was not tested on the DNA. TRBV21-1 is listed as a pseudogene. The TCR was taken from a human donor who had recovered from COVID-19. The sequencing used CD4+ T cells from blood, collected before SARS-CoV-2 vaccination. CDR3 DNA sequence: TGTGCCAGCAGCAAAGACAGGACAGGGAACACCGGGGAGCTGTTTTTT. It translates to CASSKDRTGNTGELFF.